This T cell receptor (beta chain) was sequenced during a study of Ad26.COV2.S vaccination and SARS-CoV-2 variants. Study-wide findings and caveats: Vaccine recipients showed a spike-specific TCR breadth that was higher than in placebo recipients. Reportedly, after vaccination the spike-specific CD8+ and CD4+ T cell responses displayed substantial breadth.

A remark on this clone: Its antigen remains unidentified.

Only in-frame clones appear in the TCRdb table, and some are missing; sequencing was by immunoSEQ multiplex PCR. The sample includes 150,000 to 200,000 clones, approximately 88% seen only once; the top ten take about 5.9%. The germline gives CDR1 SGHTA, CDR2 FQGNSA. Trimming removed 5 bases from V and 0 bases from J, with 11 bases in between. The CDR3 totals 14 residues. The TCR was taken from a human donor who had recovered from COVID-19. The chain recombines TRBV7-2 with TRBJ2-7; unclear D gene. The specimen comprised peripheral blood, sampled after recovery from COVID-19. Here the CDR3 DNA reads TGTGCCAGCAGCCCCTTTCGGGTCTCCTACGAGCAGTACTTC. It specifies CASSPFRVSYEQYF.